This TCR beta chain was captured by sequencing in a study of a mutant IDH1 vaccine in newly diagnosed glioma. Study summary: The initiation of vaccination occurred 4-6 weeks after radiotherapy alone, or with temozolomide cycles.

The time point is: week 23, last vaccination. In every dose of vaccine, 300 ug of mutant IDH1 20-mer peptide was given alongside topical imiquimod. CDR3 size: 10 residues. Germline V gene lookup returns CDR1 LNHDA and CDR2 SQIVND (reference sequence). V lost 9 bases, J lost 10 bases, and 9 bases lay in between. This clone was seen once. Its antigen is as yet unknown. Sequenced by immunoSEQ multiplex PCR; TCRdb stores in-frame clones only, minus some. The table includes approximately 62,000 clones, 70% to 90% detected once. This receptor was obtained from a young man with glioma. This sequence joins TRBV19 and TRBJ2-2, with D perhaps matching TRBD2 (6 bases). The input for sequencing was PBMCs, taken from a glioma patient whose treatment included an IDH1 peptide vaccine. As DNA, the CDR3 is TGTGCCAGCGGGGGTCTGGAGCTGTTTTTT. It is translated as CASGGLELFF.